Presented here are 14 T cell receptor beta chains from one specimen sequenced in a study of blood T cell repertoires in COVID-19. Repertoires were generated with immunoSEQ multiplex PCR, while TCRdb's copy carries only in-frame clones and drops some. The data show 200,000 or so clones, 60% to 85% seen once. Sequencing used peripheral blood. All receptors come from a man in his fifties or sixties with active or convalescent COVID-19.

In DNA, the CDR3 is TGTGCCAGCAGTACGACCCGGGAGCCCCAGCATTTT. Translation gives CASSTTREPQHF. The chain links TRBV6-2 or TRBV6-3 to TRBJ1-5, with no clear D. V was pared by 5 bases and J by 8 bases, with 10 bases between. CDR1 and CDR2 (germline): MNHEY, SVGEGT. This CDR3 is 12 amino acids long.

The rearrangement uses TRBV5-4 and TRBJ1-5; D is unresolved. The V gene's germline CDR1 is SGHNT and CDR2 YYREEE (reference sequence). This CDR3 has 15 amino acids. Trimming cost V 0 bases and J 4 bases, with 11 bases left between them. CDR3 coding DNA: TGTGCCAGCAGCTTGGGCGGCGGTCGGAATCAGCCCCAGCATTTT. Its protein product is CASSLGGGRNQPQHF.

This chain uses TRBV2 with TRBJ2-1, with D possibly being TRBD2 (6 bases). The germline V gene has CDR1 SNHLY and CDR2 FYNNEI. This CDR3 spans 15 amino acids. V was trimmed by 2 bases and J by 0 bases, leaving 8 bases between them. The CDR3 protein is CASSETEGSYNEQFF. CDR3 bases: TGTGCCAGCAGTGAAACGGAGGGCTCCTACAATGAGCAGTTCTTC. The full variable domain, rest sourced from reference TRBV2 and TRBJ2-1, is EPEVTQTPSHQVTQMGQEVILRCVPISNHLYFYWYRQILGQKVEFLVSFYNNEISEKSEIFDDQFSVERPDGSNFTLKIRSTKLEDSAMYFCASSETEGSYNEQFFGPGTRLTVL.

The J gene is TRBJ1-1, the V gene TRBV9, with unresolved D. CDR3 length: 14 amino acids. V gave up 1 base and J gave up 1 base, with 8 bases separating them. Germline assignment: CDR1 SGDLS and CDR2 YYNGEE. In DNA, the CDR3 is TGTGCCAGCAGCGTATCCCCCAGGAACACTGAAGCTTTCTTT. The encoded protein is CASSVSPRNTEAFF.

The chain joins TRBV5-1 to TRBJ2-7; no reliable D call. The CDR3 runs 14 residues. Germline V gene data show CDR1 as SGHRS and CDR2 as YFSETQ. With 2 bases removed from V and 0 bases from J, the gap between germline ends came to 9 bases. The CDR3 reads CASSLQTSSYEQYF. Here the CDR3 DNA reads TGCGCCAGCAGCTTACAGACCAGCTCCTACGAGCAGTACTTC.

This chain joins TRBV7-9 and TRBJ1-5, with D possibly being TRBD1 (5 bases). The V end was cut by 4 bases, the J end by 3 bases, with 16 bases between. The CDR3 extends over 16 amino acids. Germline V gene lookup returns CDR1 SEHNR and CDR2 FQNEAQ (reference sequence). The CDR3 nucleotides read TGTGCCAGCAGCTCCACTTCCAGGGCAGTCAATCAGCCCCAGCATTTT. It specifies CASSSTSRAVNQPQHF.

V usage is TRBV9 and J usage is TRBJ2-1; 13 bases align to TRBD2. J was trimmed by 8 bases and V by 4 bases; bases with no gene match: 6. Per germline, CDR1 SGDLS and CDR2 YYNGEE. The CDR3 has 15 amino acids. DNA for the CDR3: TGTGCCAGCAGCCCAGGACTAGCGGGAGTGGATGAGCAGTTCTTC. Residues: CASSPGLAGVDEQFF.

The chain has TRBV3-1 (or the pseudogene TRBV3-2) and TRBJ1-4, with TRBD1 as a possible D gene (6 bases). Germline lookup yields CDR1 LGHDT and CDR2 YNNKEL (reference sequence). The ends were cut back, 1 base at V and 3 bases at J, with 6 bases in the middle. The CDR3 has 14 amino acids. The DNA for the CDR3 is TGTGCCAGCAGCCAAGCAGGGGCTAATGAAAAACTGTTTTTT. Encoded protein: CASSQAGANEKLFF.

The chain is built from TRBV29-1 and TRBJ2-1; TRBD1 might be the D (5 bases). The CDR3 runs to 18 residues. Trimming cost V 1 base and J 2 bases, with 21 bases left between them. The germline V gene has CDR1 SQVTM and CDR2 ANQGSEA. CDR3: CSVEGLREGHNAYNEQFF. The CDR3 DNA sequence: TGCAGCGTTGAAGGGCTCAGGGAAGGACACAACGCCTACAATGAGCAGTTCTTC.

The V gene is TRBV2, the J gene TRBJ2-7, with D tentatively TRBD1 (5 bases). With 0 bases removed from V and 3 bases from J, the gap between germline ends came to 9 bases. The CDR3 spans 14 residues. The germline V gene has CDR1 SNHLY and CDR2 FYNNEI. The CDR3 sequence is CASSEAGELYEQYF. The CDR3, as DNA: TGTGCCAGCAGTGAAGCAGGGGAACTCTACGAGCAGTACTTC.

This chain links TRBV28 with TRBJ1-6, with D perhaps TRBD1 (6 bases). The germline V and J ends were trimmed by 8 bases and 7 bases, with 15 bases remaining between them. The CDR3 has 14 residues. Germline-derived CDR1 and CDR2 are MDHEN and SYDVKM. This chain's CDR3 is CASAGGRRNSPLHF. In DNA, the CDR3 is TGTGCCAGCGCTGGGGGCCGGAGGAATTCACCCCTCCACTTT.

This rearrangement joins TRBV28 to TRBJ2-7; possibly TRBD2 for D (6 bases). The CDR3 is 16 amino acids. Germline CDR1 reads MDHEN; CDR2 reads SYDVKM. The V end lost 4 bases, the J end lost 0 bases, and 16 bases lay between the germline ends. The CDR3 here is CASSSLLAPDSYEQYF. The CDR3 DNA reads TGTGCCAGCAGTTCCTTACTAGCCCCCGACTCCTACGAGCAGTACTTC.

Only one count was recorded for this clone. V usage is TRBV7-9 and J usage is TRBJ2-3, with D unclear. V dropped 1 base and J dropped 0 bases, with 5 bases sitting between them. Germline CDR1 SEHNR, CDR2 FQNEAQ (reference sequence). The CDR3 is 14 amino acids. CDR3 DNA: TGTGCCAGCAGCTTAGATTCTAGCACAGATACGCAGTATTTT. It specifies CASSLDSSTDTQYF.

This clone was counted a single time. V usage is TRBV19 and J usage is TRBJ2-3; 7 nucleotides line up with TRBD2. CDR1 and CDR2 (germline): LNHDA, SQIVND (reference sequence). V lost 8 bases, J lost 4 bases, and 6 bases stayed unmatched. The CDR3 sequence is 13 residues long. The CDR3 region has the DNA TGTGCCAGTGGTAGGACTAGGCCAGATACGCAGTATTTT. This sequence encodes CASGRTRPDTQYF.